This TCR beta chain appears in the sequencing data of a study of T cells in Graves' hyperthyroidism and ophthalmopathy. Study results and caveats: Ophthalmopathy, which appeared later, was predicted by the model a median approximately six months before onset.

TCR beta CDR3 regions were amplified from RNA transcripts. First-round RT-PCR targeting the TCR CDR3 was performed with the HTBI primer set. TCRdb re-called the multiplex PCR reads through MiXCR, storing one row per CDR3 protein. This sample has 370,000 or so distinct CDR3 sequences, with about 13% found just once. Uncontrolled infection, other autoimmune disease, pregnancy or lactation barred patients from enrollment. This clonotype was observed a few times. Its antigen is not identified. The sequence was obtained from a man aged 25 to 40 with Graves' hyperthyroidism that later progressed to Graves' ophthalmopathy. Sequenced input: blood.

In DNA form, the CDR3 reads TGTGCCAGCAGCGTAGAGGTTGAGCAGTTCTTC. It is translated as CASSVEVEQFF. The gene calls are TRBV2 and TRBJ2-1; D is unclear. The CDR3 extends over 11 amino acids. Germline CDR1 SNHLY, CDR2 FYNNEI. The germline V and J ends were trimmed by 6 bases and 9 bases, with 9 bases remaining between them.